This TCR beta chain was identified in a study of blood T cells in healthy people across ages. It was with a sample-barcoded 5' primer and a J-beta primer mix that a second PCR of roughly 7 to 12 cycles was run. TCRdb fed the 5' RACE reads into MiXCR, producing one record per CDR3 protein. The sample has about 1.1 million distinct CDR3 sequences; roughly two fifths are singletons. Isolation of PBMCs gave at least 6 million cells per sample. Trimming pared 1 base from V and 2 bases from J, leaving 16 bases between. Germline CDR1 and CDR2: SGHTA and FQGNSA. CDR3 length equals 17 residues. This chain uses TRBV7-2 with TRBJ2-3, with a possible D match to TRBD2 (6 bases). The receptor was isolated from a man aged 18 to 29 in good health. Sequenced material: blood. The CDR3 loop is CASSLGIWEVDTDTQYF. CDR3 coding DNA: TGTGCCAGCAGCTTAGGGATTTGGGAGGTTGACACAGATACGCAGTATTTT.